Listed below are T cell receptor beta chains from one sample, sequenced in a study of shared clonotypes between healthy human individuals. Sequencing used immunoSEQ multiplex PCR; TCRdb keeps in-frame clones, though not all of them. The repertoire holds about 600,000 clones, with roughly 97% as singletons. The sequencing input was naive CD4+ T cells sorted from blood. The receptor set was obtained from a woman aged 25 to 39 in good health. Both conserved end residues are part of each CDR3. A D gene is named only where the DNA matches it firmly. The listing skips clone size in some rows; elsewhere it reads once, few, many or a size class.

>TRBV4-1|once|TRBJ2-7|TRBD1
TGCGCCAGCAGCCGAGACCGGGACAGGGGGCTCTACGAGCAGTACTTC
CASSRDRDRGLYEQYF
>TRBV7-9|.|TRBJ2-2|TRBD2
TGTGCCAGCAACCTCGGGGGGACTAGCGGGAACACCGGGGAGCTGTTTTTT
CASNLGGTSGNTGELFF
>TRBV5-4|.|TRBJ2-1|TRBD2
TGTGCCAGCAGCTTGGGACTAGCGGGAGAGGATGAGCAGTTCTTC
CASSLGLAGEDEQFF
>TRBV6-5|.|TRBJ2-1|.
TGTGCCAGCAGTCCCCAGGGTAGCGCCTACAATGAGCAGTTCTTC
CASSPQGSAYNEQFF
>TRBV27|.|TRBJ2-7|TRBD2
TGTGCCAGCAGTTTACTACTAGCGGGAGGTTCCTACGAGCAGTACTTC
CASSLLLAGGSYEQYF
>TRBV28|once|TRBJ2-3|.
TGTGCCAGCAGAACCCTTTTCACAGATACGCAGTATTTT
CASRTLFTDTQYF
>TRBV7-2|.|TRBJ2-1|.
TGTGCCAGCAGCTTAGCGACCCGGGACGGTTTTCAGTTCTTC
CASSLATRDGFQFF
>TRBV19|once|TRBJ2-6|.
TGTGCCAGTACTGAGGGCAACTCTGGGGCCAACGTCCTGACTTTC
CASTEGNSGANVLTF
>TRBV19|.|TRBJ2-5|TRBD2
TGTGCCAGTAGCACCCTAGCGGGCCAAGAGACCCAGTACTTC
CASSTLAGQETQYF
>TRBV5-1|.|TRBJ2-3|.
TGCGCCAGCAGCTTGGCCGGGAGCACAGATACGCAGTATTTT
CASSLAGSTDTQYF
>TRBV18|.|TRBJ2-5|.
TGTGCCAGCTCACCAAGTGGGGGCTGGGAGACCCAGTACTTC
CASSPSGGWETQYF
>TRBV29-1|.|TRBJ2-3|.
TGCAGCGTTGGGGACGATACGCAGTATTTT
CSVGDDTQYF
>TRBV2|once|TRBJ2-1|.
TGTGCCAGCAAGAAGGACACCGTGTCCTACAATGAGCAGTTCTTC
CASKKDTVSYNEQFF
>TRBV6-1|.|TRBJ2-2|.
TGTGCCAGCAGTGATCTGTACACCGGGGAGCTGTTTTTT
CASSDLYTGELFF
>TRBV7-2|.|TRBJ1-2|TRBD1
TGTGCCAGCAGCCCCTCGGGACAGGGGGTTGGCTACACCTTC
CASSPSGQGVGYTF
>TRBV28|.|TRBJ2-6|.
TGTGCCAGCAGTTTAATACAGGGTGCTCTTTCTGGGGCCAACGTCCTGACTTTC
CASSLIQGALSGANVLTF
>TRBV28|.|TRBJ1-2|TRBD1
TGTGCCAGCACGGTGGTCGGGACAGCTAACTATGGCTACACCTTC
CASTVVGTANYGYTF
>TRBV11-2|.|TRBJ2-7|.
TGTGCCAGCAGCTTAGTTCTGGGATACGAGCAGTACTTC
CASSLVLGYEQYF
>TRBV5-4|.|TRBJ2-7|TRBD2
TGTGCCAGCAGCCAAGATCCCGGGACTACCATCCACGAGCAGTACTTC
CASSQDPGTTIHEQYF
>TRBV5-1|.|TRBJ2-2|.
TGCGCCAGCAGCTTGATAGGACAACGAAACACCGGGGAGCTGTTTTTT
CASSLIGQRNTGELFF
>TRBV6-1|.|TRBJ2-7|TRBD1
TGTGCCAGCAGGGGGACAGGGGGCATGGCCTACGAGCAGTACTTC
CASRGTGGMAYEQYF
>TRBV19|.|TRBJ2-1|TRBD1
TGTGCCAGTAGTACCCTGACAGGGGGAGGGGATGAGCAGTTCTTC
CASSTLTGGGDEQFF
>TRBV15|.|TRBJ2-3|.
TGTGCCACCAGCAGAGGGCGGGGGCAGGGCACAGATACGCAGTATTTT
CATSRGRGQGTDTQYF
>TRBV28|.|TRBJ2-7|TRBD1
TGTGCCAGCAGTCAACTGACAGGGGGATCCTACGAGCAGTACTTC
CASSQLTGGSYEQYF
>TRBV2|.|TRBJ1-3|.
TGTGCCAGCAGACGACAGAGCTCTGGAAACACCATATATTTT
CASRRQSSGNTIYF
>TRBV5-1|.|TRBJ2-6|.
TGCGCCAGCAGCTTGGGTCCGGACCTCGGGGTAGGGGCCAACGTCCTGACTTTC
CASSLGPDLGVGANVLTF
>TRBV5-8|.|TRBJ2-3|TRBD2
TGTGCCAGCAGCTTGGGTGGGCTAGCGGACACAGATACGCAGTATTTT
CASSLGGLADTDTQYF
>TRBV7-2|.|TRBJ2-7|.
TGTGCCAGCAGCTTAGCTGGGGCAGGGGGAGGTTACGAGCAGTACTTC
CASSLAGAGGGYEQYF
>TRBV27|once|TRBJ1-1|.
TGTGCCAGCAGTAAGGGACGGTTGAACACTGAAGCTTTCTTT
CASSKGRLNTEAFF
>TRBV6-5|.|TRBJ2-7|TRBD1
TGTGCCAGCAGTCAGGGACAGGGGGTGTCCTACGAGCAGTACTTC
CASSQGQGVSYEQYF
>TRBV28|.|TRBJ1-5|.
TGTGCCAGCAGCCCAGGGCATCTTACTAATCAGCCCCAGCATTTT
CASSPGHLTNQPQHF
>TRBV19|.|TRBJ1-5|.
TGTGCCAGTAGTACTGATGCAGGGGAAGGTCAGCCCCAGCATTTT
CASSTDAGEGQPQHF
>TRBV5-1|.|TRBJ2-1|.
TGCGCCAGCAGCCTGGCGTCGTTTGCATATAACAATGAGCAGTTCTTC
CASSLASFAYNNEQFF